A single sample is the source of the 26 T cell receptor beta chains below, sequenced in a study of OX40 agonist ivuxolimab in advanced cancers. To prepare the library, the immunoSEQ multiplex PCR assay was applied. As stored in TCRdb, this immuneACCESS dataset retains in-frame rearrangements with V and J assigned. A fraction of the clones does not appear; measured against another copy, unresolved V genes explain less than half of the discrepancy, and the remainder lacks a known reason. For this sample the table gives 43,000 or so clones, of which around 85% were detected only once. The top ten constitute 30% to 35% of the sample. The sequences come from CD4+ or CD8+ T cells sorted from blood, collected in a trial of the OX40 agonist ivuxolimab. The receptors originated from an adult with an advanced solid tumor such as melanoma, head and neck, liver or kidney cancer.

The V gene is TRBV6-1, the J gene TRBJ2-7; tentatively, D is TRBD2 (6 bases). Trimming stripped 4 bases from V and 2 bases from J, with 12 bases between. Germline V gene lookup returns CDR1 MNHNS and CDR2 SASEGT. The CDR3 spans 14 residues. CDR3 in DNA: TGTGCCAGCAGTGGTGGAGGGGTGACCTACGAGCAGTACTTC. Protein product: CASSGGGVTYEQYF.

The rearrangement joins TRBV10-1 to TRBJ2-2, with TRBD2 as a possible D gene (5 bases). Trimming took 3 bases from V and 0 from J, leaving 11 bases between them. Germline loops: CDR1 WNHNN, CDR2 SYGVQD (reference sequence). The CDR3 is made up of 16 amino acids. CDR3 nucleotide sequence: TGCGCCAGCAGTGACGCGAGCGGATCGAACACCGGGGAGCTGTTTTTT. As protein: CASSDASGSNTGELFF.

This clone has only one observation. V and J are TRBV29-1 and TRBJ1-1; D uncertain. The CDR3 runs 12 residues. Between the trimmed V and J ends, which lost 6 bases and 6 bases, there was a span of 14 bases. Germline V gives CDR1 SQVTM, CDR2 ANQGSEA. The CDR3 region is CSVGNRTSEAFF. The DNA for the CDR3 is TGCAGCGTCGGGAACAGAACTTCTGAAGCTTTCTTT.

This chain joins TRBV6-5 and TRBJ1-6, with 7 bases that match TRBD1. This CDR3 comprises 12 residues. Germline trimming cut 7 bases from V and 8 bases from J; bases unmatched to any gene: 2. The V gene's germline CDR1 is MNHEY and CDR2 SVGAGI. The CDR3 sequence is CASKTGDSPLHF. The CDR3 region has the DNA TGTGCCAGCAAAACAGGGGATTCACCCCTCCACTTT.

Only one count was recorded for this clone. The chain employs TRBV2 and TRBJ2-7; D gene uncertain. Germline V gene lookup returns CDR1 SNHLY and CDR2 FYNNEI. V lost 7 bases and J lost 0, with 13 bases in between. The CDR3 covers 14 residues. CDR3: CASNSPPGSYEQYF. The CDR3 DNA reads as TGTGCCAGCAATTCCCCTCCCGGCTCCTACGAGCAGTACTTC.

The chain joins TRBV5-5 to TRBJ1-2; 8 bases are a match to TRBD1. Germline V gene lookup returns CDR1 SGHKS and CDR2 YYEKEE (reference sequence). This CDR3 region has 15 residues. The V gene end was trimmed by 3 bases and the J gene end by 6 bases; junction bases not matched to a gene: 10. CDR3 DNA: TGTGCCAGCAGCTCTACGGACAGGGTGAGGGATGGCTACACCTTC. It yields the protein CASSSTDRVRDGYTF.

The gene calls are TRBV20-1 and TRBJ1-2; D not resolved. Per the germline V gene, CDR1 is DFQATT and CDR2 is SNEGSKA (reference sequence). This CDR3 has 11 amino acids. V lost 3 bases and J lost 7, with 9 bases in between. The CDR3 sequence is CSASMEGGYTF. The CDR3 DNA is TGCAGTGCTAGTATGGAGGGTGGCTACACCTTC.

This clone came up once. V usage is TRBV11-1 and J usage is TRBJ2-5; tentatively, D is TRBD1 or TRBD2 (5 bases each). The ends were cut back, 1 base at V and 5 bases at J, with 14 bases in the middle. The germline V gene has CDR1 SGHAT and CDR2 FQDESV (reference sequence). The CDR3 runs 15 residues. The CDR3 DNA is TGTGCCAGCAGCTTAGAAATAGGGACCTCCGAGACCCAGTACTTC. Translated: CASSLEIGTSETQYF.

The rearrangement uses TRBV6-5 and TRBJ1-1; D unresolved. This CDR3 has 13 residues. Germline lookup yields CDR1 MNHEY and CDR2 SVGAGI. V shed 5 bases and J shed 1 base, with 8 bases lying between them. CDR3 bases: TGTGCCAGCAGTCCCCCGGGGAACACTGAAGCTTTCTTT. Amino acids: CASSPPGNTEAFF.

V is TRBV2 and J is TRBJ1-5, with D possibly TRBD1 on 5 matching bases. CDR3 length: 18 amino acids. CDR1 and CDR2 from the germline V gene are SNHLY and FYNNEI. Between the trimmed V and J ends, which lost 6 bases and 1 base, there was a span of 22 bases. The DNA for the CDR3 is TGTGCCAGCAGCCGGGGCTCAGGGAGACGGACCAGCAATCAGCCCCAGCATTTT. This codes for CASSRGSGRRTSNQPQHF.

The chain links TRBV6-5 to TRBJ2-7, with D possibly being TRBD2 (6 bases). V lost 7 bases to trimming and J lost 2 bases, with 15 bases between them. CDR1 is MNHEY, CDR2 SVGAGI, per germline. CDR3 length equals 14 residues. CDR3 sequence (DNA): TGTGCCAGCAAGCGGGCCGAAGGTACCTACGAGCAGTACTTC. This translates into CASKRAEGTYEQYF.

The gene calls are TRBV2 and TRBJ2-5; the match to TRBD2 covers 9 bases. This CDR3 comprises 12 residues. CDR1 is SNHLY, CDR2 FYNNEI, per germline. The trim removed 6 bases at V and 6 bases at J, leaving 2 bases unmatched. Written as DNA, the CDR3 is TGTGCCAGCAGGGCGGGGGGGCAGACCCAGTACTTC. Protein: CASRAGGQTQYF.

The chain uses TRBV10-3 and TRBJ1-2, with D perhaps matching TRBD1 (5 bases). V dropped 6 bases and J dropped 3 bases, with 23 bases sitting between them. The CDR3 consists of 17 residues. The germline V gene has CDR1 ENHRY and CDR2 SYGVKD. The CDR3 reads CAIRPGTASPGDYGYTF. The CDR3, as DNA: TGTGCCATCAGACCCGGGACGGCCTCACCAGGAGACTATGGCTACACCTTC.

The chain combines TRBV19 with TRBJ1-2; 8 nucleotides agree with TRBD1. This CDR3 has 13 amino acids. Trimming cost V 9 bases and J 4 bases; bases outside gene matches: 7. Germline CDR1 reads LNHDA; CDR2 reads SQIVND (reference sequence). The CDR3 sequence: CASSPGQAYGYTF. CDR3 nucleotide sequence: TGTGCCAGCAGTCCGGGACAGGCCTATGGCTACACCTTC.

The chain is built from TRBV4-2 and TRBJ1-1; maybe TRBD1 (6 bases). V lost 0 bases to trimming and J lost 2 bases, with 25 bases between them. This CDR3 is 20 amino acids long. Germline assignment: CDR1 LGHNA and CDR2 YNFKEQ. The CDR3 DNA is TGTGCCAGCAGCCAAGAATGGGCAGGGGTTGAGTGGTATGGTAACACTGAAGCTTTCTTT. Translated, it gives CASSQEWAGVEWYGNTEAFF.

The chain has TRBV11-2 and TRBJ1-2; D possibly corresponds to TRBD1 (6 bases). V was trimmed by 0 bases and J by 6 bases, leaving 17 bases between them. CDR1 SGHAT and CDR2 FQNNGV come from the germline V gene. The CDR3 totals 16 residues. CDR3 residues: CASSLDGNRVIDGYTF. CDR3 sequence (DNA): TGTGCCAGCAGCTTAGATGGTAACAGGGTAATTGATGGCTACACCTTC.

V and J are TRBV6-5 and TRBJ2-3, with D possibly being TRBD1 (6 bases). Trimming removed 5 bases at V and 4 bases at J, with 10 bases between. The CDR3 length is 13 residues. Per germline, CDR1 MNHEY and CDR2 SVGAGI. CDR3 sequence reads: CASSEGDPDTQYF. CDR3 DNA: TGTGCCAGCAGTGAGGGGGACCCAGATACGCAGTATTTT.

The CDR3 sequence: CASSHNRSPYEQYF. The CDR3 DNA reads as TGTGCCAGCAGCCACAACAGGAGTCCCTACGAGCAGTACTTC. The V and J genes are TRBV6-1 and TRBJ2-7, with D possibly being TRBD1 (5 bases). V was shortened by 6 bases and J by 2 bases, with 14 bases between the two germline ends. This CDR3 is built from 14 residues. Germline CDR1 MNHNS, CDR2 SASEGT.

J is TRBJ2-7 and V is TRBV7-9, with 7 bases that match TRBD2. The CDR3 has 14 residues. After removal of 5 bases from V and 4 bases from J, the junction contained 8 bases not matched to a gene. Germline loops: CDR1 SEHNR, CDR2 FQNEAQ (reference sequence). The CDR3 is CASSPRAAGYEQYF. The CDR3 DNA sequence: TGTGCCAGCAGCCCCCGGGCAGCGGGGTACGAGCAGTACTTC.

CDR3 amino acids: CASSSGGAEAFF. The DNA for the CDR3 is TGTGCCAGCAGCTCAGGGGGGGCTGAAGCTTTCTTT. The chain employs TRBV7-3 and TRBJ1-1, with TRBD1 identical over 7 bases. Germline assignment: CDR1 SGHTA and CDR2 FQGTGA. The CDR3 totals 12 residues. V lost 4 bases and J lost 6; bases outside the gene matches: 2.

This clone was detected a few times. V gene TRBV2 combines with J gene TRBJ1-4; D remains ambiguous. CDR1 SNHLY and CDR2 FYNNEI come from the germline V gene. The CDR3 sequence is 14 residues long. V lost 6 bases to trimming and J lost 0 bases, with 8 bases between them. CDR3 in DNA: TGTGCCAGCAGGTCGACGGCAACTAATGAAAAACTGTTTTTT. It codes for CASRSTATNEKLFF.

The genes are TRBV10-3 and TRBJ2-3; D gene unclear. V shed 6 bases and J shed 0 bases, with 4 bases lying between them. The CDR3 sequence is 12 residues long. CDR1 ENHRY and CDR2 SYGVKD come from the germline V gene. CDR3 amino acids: CAIRESTDTQYF. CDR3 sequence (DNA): TGTGCCATCAGGGAAAGCACAGATACGCAGTATTTT.

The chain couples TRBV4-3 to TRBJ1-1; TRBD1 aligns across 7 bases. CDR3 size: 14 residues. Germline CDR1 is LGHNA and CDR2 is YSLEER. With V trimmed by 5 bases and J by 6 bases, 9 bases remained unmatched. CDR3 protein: CASSRQGVNAEAFF. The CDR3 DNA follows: TGCGCCAGCAGCAGGCAGGGGGTTAATGCTGAAGCTTTCTTT.

The CDR3 DNA sequence: TGTGCCAGCAGCACCTGGTACGAGCAGTACTTC. Its protein product is CASSTWYEQYF. V is TRBV7-2 and J is TRBJ2-5; D gene uncertain. The last part of the DNA fits TRBJ2-7 better; the J call may be wrong. Germline loops: CDR1 SGHTA, CDR2 FQGNSA. The CDR3 is made up of 11 amino acids.

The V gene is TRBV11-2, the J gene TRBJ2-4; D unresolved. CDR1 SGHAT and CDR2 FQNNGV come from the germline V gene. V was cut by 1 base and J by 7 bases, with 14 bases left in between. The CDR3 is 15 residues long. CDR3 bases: TGTGCCAGCAGCTTAGGTATTCTTGTTGGGAACATTCAGTACTTC. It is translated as CASSLGILVGNIQYF.

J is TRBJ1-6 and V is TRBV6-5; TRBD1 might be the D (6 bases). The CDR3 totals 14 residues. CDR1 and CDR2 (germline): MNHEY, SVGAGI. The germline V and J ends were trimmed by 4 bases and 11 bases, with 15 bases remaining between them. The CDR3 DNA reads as TGTGCCAGCAGTTCCCGACAGGTATCGACACCCCTCCACTTT. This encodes CASSSRQVSTPLHF.